This TCR beta chain was retrieved from a study of PD-L1 blockade in urothelial cancer (dated by TCRdb to the late 2010s). The study in broad terms: All patients started therapy around 2014 and received atezolizumab 1,200 mg intravenously every 3 weeks. Patients had an ECOG performance status of 0 or 1 and had received between 0 and 3 prior chemotherapy regimens. Pretreatment tumor samples, along with matched peripheral blood collected serially before and after atezolizumab treatment, underwent TCR sequencing. Whole exome sequencing and RNA sequencing of pretreatment tumors were performed alongside TCR sequencing in the same patients. Some 29 patients had pretreatment blood TCR-seq, about 25 had at least one posttreatment blood collection, and about 25 had tumor TCR-seq. The study was an exploratory multi-omic analysis of somatic, immune and clinical correlates of response to PD-L1 blockade with atezolizumab in urothelial cancer. Blood samples yielded a median of around 150,000 T cells and approximately 83,000 unique TCRs, with median clonality 0.080. Durable clinical benefit was defined as a progression-free survival longer than 6 months, and TCR features were additionally tested against progression-free survival and overall survival. About 90% of the roughly 29 patients were males with bladder-origin urothelial cancer, and about 65% of the roughly 30 reported a prior smoking history. Blood samples were analyzed at two time points: 3 weeks after treatment start (second dose) and 6 weeks after treatment start. Durable clinical benefit was achieved by nine patients but not by the remaining 20. Study-level results and caveats: Because the sample size was small (n of about 29) and many exploratory analyses were performed, the results are intended to be hypothesis-generating. Improved progression-free and overall survival was found to be associated with pretreatment peripheral blood TCR clonality below the median. Patients with durable benefit showed greater expansion of tumor-associated TCR clones in peripheral blood 3 weeks after starting treatment (n ≈ 21, p = 0.022).

In its sample, this clone was seen a few times. Its antigen target is currently unknown. Base-call qualities are not available, and no considerably larger clone is one nucleotide away. This specimen's time point label, per the study, means: pretreatment peripheral blood. A cohort of 25 to 30 patients with locally advanced or metastatic urothelial carcinoma, treated at Memorial Sloan Kettering on a trial protocol, was included. Peripheral blood mononuclear cells were collected from each patient pretreatment and during treatment, giving between 1 and 8 total time points per patient. The Qiagen DNeasy Blood extraction kit was used to purify genomic DNA from total PBMCs and tumor samples. Collected pretreatment and during treatment, PBMCs were isolated and stored as previously described. Synthetic TCR analog templates were spiked into each PCR to estimate absolute template abundance from read counts. TCRbeta CDR3 regions were amplified from genomic DNA with bias-controlled V and J gene primers using the immunoSEQ assay. Rearranged TCRbeta segments were sequenced at approximately 20X coverage. Concerning the study's data processing: Clustering was used to correct sequencing errors, and CDR3s were annotated against IMGT so that V, D and J genes could be assigned. Downstream analyses used only productive TCRbeta rearrangements, leaving out any out-of-frame or stop-codon sequences. Clonality was calculated as one minus the Shannon entropy normalized by the log of the number of unique productive sequences. Clones differing between time points or between blood and tumor were identified using Fisher's exact test with Benjamini-Hochberg correction, with an adjusted p below 0.01 applied as the threshold. In TCRdb, the immuneACCESS table is reduced to in-frame sequences with V and J assigned. These tables do not hold every clone; where another copy was compared, an unresolved V gene accounts for under half, and the others remain unexplained. V and J calls and clone size come straight from that table; D and trimming were deduced from the DNA. Within this sample are around 66,000 clones, with 81% of them counted one time only. The ten top clones hold 1.6% of the sample.

CDR1 and CDR2, per the germline V gene (reference sequence), are GTSNPN and SVGIG. The V and J ends are trimmed by 1 base and 1 base, leaving 7 bases between them. The CDR3 contains 13 residues, cysteine and phenylalanine counted. Only the CDR3 region is kept as DNA, spanning 39 bases read in frame from base 1. The sequence derives from a man in his 70s with urothelial cancer. The V and J genes are TRBV30 and TRBJ1-1; there is no confident call for the D gene. This specimen was PBMCs, taken around atezolizumab (anti-PD-L1) treatment. The CDR3 sequence is CAWSGASNTEAFF. The sequenced DNA is TGTGCCTGGAGTGGCGCTTCGAACACTGAAGCTTTCTTT.